Given below is one TCR beta chain in context. This entry belongs to a study of cytomegalovirus exposure and HLA in healthy donors. V was pared by 5 bases and J by 6 bases, with 10 bases of the junction left unmatched. Germline CDR1 LNHDA, CDR2 SQIVND (reference sequence). The CDR3 runs to 16 residues. 60 Vbeta and 13 Jbeta primers were used in PCR. TCRdb's table, derived via immunoSEQ multiplex PCR, lists solely in-frame clones and lacks some. The sample lists about 160,000 clones, roughly 78% occurring once. The sequence was obtained from a woman in her 40s in good health and CMV-seronegative. V gene TRBV19 combines with J gene TRBJ1-6, with 7 bases that match TRBD1. The sample taken for sequencing was PBMCs. The chain's CDR3 is CASSLGQVGANSPLHF. The CDR3 DNA follows: TGTGCCAGTAGTCTCGGACAGGTAGGGGCTAATTCACCCCTCCACTTT.